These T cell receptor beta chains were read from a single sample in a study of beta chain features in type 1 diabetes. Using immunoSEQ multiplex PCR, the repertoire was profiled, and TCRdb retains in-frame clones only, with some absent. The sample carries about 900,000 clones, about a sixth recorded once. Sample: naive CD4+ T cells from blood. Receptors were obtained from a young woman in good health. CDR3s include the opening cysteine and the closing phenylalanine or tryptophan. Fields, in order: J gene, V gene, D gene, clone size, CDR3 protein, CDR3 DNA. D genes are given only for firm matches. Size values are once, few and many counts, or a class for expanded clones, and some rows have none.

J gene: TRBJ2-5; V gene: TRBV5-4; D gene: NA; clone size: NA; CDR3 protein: CASSPQDQETQYF; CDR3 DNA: TGTGCCAGCAGCCCACAGGACCAAGAGACCCAGTACTTC
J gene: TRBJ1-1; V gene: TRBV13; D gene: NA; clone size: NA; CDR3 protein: CASSPRWALLTEAFF; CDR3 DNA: TGTGCCAGCAGCCCAAGGTGGGCCCTTCTCACTGAAGCTTTCTTT
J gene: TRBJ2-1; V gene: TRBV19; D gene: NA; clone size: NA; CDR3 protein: CASSIQTSRAYNEQFF; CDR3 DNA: TGTGCCAGTAGTATTCAGACCAGTCGGGCCTACAATGAGCAGTTCTTC
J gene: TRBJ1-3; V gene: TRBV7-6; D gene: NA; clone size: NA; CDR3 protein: CASRNPFSGNTIYF; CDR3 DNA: TGTGCCAGCCGGAACCCATTCTCTGGAAACACCATATATTTT
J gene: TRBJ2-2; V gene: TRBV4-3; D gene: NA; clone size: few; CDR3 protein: CASSQEGFPTGELFF; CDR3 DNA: TGCGCCAGCAGCCAAGAGGGCTTTCCCACCGGGGAGCTGTTTTTT
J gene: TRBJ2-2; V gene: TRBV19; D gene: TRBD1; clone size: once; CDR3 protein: CASRKGRGRNTGELFF; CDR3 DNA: TGTGCCAGTCGCAAAGGCAGGGGGCGCAACACCGGGGAGCTGTTTTTT
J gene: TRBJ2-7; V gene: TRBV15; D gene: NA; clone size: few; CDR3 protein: CATAPRGGYEQYF; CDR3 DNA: TGTGCCACCGCACCTCGAGGGGGCTACGAGCAGTACTTC
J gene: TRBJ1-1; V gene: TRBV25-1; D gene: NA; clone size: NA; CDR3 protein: CASSEYAGGKEAFF; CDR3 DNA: TGTGCCAGCAGTGAATATGCGGGGGGAAAAGAAGCTTTCTTT
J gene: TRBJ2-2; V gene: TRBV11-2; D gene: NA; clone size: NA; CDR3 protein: CASSLTAGELFF; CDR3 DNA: TGTGCCAGCAGCTTAACGGCCGGGGAGCTGTTTTTT
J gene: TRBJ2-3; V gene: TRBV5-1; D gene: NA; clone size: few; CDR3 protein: CASSSRQGTDTQYF; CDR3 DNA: TGCGCCAGCAGCTCCCGACAGGGCACAGATACGCAGTATTTT
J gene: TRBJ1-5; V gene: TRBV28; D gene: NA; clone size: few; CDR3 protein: CASSPLSQPQHF; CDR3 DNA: TGTGCCAGCTCACCCTTGAGCCAGCCCCAGCATTTT
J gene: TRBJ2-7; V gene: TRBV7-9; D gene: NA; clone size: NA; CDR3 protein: CASSLGRTVTAYEQYF; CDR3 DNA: TGTGCCAGCAGCTTAGGTCGCACAGTAACTGCCTACGAGCAGTACTTC
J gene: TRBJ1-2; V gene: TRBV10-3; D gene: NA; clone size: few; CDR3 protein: CAISDRGYGYTF; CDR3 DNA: TGTGCCATCAGTGACAGGGGTTATGGCTACACCTTC
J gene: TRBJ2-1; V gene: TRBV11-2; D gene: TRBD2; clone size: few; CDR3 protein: CASSFPVAGGPIAYNEQFF; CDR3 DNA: TGTGCCAGCAGCTTTCCCGTAGCGGGAGGGCCGATCGCCTACAATGAGCAGTTCTTC
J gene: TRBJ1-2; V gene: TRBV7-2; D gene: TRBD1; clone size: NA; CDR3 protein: CASSLARRQGGYTF; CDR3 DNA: TGTGCCAGCAGCTTAGCGCGGAGACAGGGGGGCTACACCTTC
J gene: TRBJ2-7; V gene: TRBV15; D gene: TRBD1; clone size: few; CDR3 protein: CATSSLQGMALYEQYF; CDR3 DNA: TGTGCCACCAGCAGCCTACAGGGGATGGCACTGTACGAGCAGTACTTC
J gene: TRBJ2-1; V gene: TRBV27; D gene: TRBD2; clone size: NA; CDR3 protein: CATLPAGGLYEQFF; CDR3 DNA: TGTGCCACCCTCCCGGCGGGAGGGCTATATGAGCAGTTCTTC
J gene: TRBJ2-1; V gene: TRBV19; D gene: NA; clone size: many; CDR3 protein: CASSIANYNEQFF; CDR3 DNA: TGTGCCAGTAGTATTGCCAACTACAATGAGCAGTTCTTC
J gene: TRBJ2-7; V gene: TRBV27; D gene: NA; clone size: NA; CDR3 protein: CASSLSIRAGQYF; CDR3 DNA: TGTGCCAGCAGTTTATCGATAAGGGCAGGGCAGTACTTC
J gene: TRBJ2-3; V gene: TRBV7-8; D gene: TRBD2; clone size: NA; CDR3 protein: CASSTPGGLQDDTQYF; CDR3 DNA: TGTGCCAGCAGCACCCCGGGGGGTCTACAGGACGATACGCAGTATTTT
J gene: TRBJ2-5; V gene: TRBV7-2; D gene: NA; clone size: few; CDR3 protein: CASSPWTGETQYF; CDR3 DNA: TGTGCCAGCAGCCCCTGGACCGGAGAGACCCAGTACTTC
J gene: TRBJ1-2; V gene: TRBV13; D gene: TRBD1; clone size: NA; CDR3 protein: CASSPARDRGRLIYGYTF; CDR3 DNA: TGTGCCAGCAGCCCCGCCCGGGACAGGGGTAGGTTAATCTATGGCTACACCTTC
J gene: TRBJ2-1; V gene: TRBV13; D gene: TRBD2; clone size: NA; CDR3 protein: CASSLRPSGFDEQFF; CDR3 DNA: TGTGCCAGCAGCTTGAGGCCTAGCGGGTTCGATGAGCAGTTCTTC
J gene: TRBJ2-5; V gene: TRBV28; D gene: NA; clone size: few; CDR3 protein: CASSVPRGALGGETQYF; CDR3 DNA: TGTGCCAGCAGCGTTCCCAGGGGCGCCTTGGGAGGAGAGACCCAGTACTTC
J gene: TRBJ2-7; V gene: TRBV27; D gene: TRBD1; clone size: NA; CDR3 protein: CASSLSRTGSSYEQYF; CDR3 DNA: TGTGCCAGCAGTTTATCGCGGACAGGGAGCTCCTACGAGCAGTACTTC
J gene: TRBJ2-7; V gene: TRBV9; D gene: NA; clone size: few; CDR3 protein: CASRPGPSSYEQYF; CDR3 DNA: TGTGCCAGCAGGCCAGGCCCGAGCTCCTACGAGCAGTACTTC
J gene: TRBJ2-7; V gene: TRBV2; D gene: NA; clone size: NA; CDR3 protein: CASLQEENSYEQYF; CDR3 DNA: TGTGCCTCCCTACAGGAAGAAAACTCCTACGAGCAGTACTTC